Each of the 11 T cell receptor beta chains below was sequenced from the same sample in a study of CD8 T cells in Susac syndrome. The RNA input was about 0.5 to 1 ug, and it was reverse transcribed with random hexamers. TCRdb passed the immunoSEQ multiplex PCR reads through MiXCR, listing each CDR3 protein once. The table has under 200,000 distinct CDR3 sequences, about 95% seen once. The sequenced material came from CD8+ T cells from PBMCs. These receptors were collected from a human donor with multiple sclerosis.

J is TRBJ1-1 and V is TRBV21-1. TRBV21-1 is flagged as a pseudogene. This CDR3 has 14 residues. The CDR3 reads CASSKAGLEIEAFF. CDR3 DNA: TGTGCCAGCAGCAAAGCGGGCCTGGAGATTGAAGCTTTCTTT.

V and J are TRBV2 and TRBJ1-1; D unclear. This CDR3 region has 13 residues. Trimming removed 6 bases at V and 1 base at J, with 9 bases between. In germline, CDR1 is SNHLY, CDR2 FYNNEI. The DNA of the CDR3 is TGTGCCAGCAGGCCTCTCGGGAACACTGAAGCTTTCTTT. Translated, it gives CASRPLGNTEAFF. The entire variable domain, with the rest obtained from reference TRBV2 and TRBJ1-1, is as follows: EPEVTQTPSHQVTQMGQEVILRCVPISNHLYFYWYRQILGQKVEFLVSFYNNEISEKSEIFDDQFSVERPDGSNFTLKIRSTKLEDSAMYFCASRPLGNTEAFFGQGTRLTVV.

The chain is built from TRBV29-1 and TRBJ2-7, with TRBD2 identical over 7 bases. Germline-derived CDR1 and CDR2 are SQVTM and ANQGSEA. V lost 4 bases and J lost 3; bases outside the gene matches: 12. The CDR3 is made up of 15 amino acids. CDR3 amino acids: CSVVVVSGPVYEQYF. In DNA, the CDR3 is TGCAGCGTTGTTGTGGTTAGCGGGCCCGTCTACGAGCAGTACTTC.

The rearrangement joins TRBV29-1 to TRBJ2-3, with D perhaps TRBD2 (5 bases). The CDR3 runs to 14 residues. CDR1 is SQVTM, CDR2 ANQGSEA, per germline. Trimming pared 8 bases from V and 4 bases from J, leaving 19 bases between. The CDR3 sequence is CSSGGRGEADTQYF. CDR3 in DNA: TGCAGCTCAGGCGGACGGGGAGAGGCAGATACGCAGTATTTT.

V gene TRBV6-1 combines with J gene TRBJ2-4; D not resolved. Per germline, CDR1 MNHNS and CDR2 SASEGT. This CDR3 has 17 residues. V lost 6 bases and J lost 1, with 19 bases in between. The CDR3 bases are TGTGCCAGCAGCCCCCCGCCCGGTGTCCGCGCCAAAAACATTCAGTACTTC. This gives the protein CASSPPPGVRAKNIQYF.

The chain has TRBV24-1 and TRBJ2-3, with 12 nucleotides matching TRBD2. Per the germline V gene, CDR1 is KGHDR and CDR2 is SFDVKD. With 5 bases clipped from V and 4 bases from J, the junction kept 6 bases outside the gene matches. The CDR3 has 16 amino acids. CDR3 region: CATSVRLAGEADTQYF. CDR3 DNA: TGTGCCACCAGTGTTAGACTAGCGGGAGAGGCAGATACGCAGTATTTT.

This clonotype was recorded only once. This rearrangement joins TRBV29-1 to TRBJ1-1, with 7 bases identical to TRBD1. The ends lost 5 bases at V and 4 bases at J; junction bases unmatched: 1. The CDR3 contains 11 residues. Germline CDR1 SQVTM, CDR2 ANQGSEA. This chain's CDR3 is CSVRGPTEAFF. As DNA, the CDR3 is TGCAGCGTTAGGGGGCCCACTGAAGCTTTCTTT.

J is TRBJ1-2 and V is TRBV9; 7 bases map to TRBD1. Losses at the gene ends were 4 bases for V and 4 bases for J; bases not matched to a gene: 4. Germline lookup yields CDR1 SGDLS and CDR2 YYNGEE. The CDR3 is 13 residues long. DNA for the CDR3: TGTGCCAGCAGCCTCGGACAGGTCTATGGCTACACCTTC. Translation: CASSLGQVYGYTF.

The chain carries TRBV5-1 and TRBJ2-1; weak D call: TRBD1 (6 bases). V lost 5 bases and J lost 2, with 11 bases in between. The CDR3 has 14 amino acids. Germline V lookup: CDR1 SGHRS, CDR2 YFSETQ. CDR3 sequence: CASRPGQTYNEQFF. CDR3 DNA: TGCGCCAGCAGACCGGGACAAACCTACAATGAGCAGTTCTTC. The whole variable domain, filled in from reference TRBV5-1 and TRBJ2-1, reads KAGVTQTPRYLIKTRGQQVTLSCSPISGHRSVSWYQQTPGQGLQFLFEYFSETQRNKGNFPGRFSGRQFSNSRSEMNVSTLELGDSALYLCASRPGQTYNEQFFGPGTRLTVL.

This chain joins TRBV4-1 and TRBJ2-1, with D uncertain. V dropped 2 bases and J dropped 0 bases, with 8 bases sitting between them. This CDR3 has 15 amino acids. Germline values: CDR1 MGHRA, CDR2 YSYEKL. CDR3: CASSQLLSSYNEQFF. Written as DNA, the CDR3 is TGCGCCAGCAGCCAACTGCTGAGCTCCTACAATGAGCAGTTCTTC.

This chain connects TRBV6-5 to TRBJ2-1; no firm D call. The germline V and J ends were trimmed by 0 bases and 8 bases, with 17 bases remaining between them. This CDR3 is 16 amino acids long. The V gene's germline CDR1 is MNHEY and CDR2 SVGAGI. CDR3 loop: CASSYSRTSSRDEQFF. The CDR3 nucleotides are TGTGCCAGCAGTTACTCACGGACCTCTAGTAGGGATGAGCAGTTCTTC.